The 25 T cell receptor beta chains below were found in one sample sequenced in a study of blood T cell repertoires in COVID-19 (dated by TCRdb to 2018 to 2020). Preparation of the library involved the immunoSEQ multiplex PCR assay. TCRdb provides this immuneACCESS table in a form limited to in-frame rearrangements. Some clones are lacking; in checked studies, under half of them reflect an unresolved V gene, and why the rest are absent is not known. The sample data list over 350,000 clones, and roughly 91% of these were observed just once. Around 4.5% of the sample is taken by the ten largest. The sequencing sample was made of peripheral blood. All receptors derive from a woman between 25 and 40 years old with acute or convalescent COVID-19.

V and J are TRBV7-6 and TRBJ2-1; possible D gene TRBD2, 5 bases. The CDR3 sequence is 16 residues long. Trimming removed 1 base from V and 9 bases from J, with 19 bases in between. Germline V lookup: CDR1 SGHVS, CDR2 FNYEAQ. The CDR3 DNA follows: TGTGCCAGCAGCTTAGTAAGCGGACGGACGTTTGGTGAGCAGTTCTTC. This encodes CASSLVSGRTFGEQFF.

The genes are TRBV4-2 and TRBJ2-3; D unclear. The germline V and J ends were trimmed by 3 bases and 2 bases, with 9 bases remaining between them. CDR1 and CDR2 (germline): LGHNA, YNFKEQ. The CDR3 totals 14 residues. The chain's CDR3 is CASSHEATTDTQYF. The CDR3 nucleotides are TGTGCCAGCAGCCACGAGGCTACCACAGATACGCAGTATTTT.

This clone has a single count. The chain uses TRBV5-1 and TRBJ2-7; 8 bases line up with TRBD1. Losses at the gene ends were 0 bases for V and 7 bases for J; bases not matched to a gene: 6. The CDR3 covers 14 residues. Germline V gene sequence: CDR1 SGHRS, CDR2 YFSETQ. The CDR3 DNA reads TGCGCCAGCAGCTTGGGGAGGACAGGGAGTGAGCAGTACTTC. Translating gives CASSLGRTGSEQYF.

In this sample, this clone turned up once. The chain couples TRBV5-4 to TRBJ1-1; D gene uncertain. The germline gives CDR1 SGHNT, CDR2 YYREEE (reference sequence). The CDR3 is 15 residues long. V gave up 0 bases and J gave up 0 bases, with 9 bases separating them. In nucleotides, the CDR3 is TGTGCCAGCAGCTTGGACGTGGCAGTGAACACTGAAGCTTTCTTT. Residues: CASSLDVAVNTEAFF.

The CDR3 region has the DNA TGTGCCAGTGGGGACAGGGTCGGAAATCAGCCCCAGCATTTT. It codes for CASGDRVGNQPQHF. V is TRBV6-4 and J is TRBJ1-5; 9 bases match TRBD1. Germline CDR1 MRHNA, CDR2 SNTAGT. CDR3 length: 14 amino acids. Trimming took 9 bases from V and 4 from J; bases not matched to a gene: 7.

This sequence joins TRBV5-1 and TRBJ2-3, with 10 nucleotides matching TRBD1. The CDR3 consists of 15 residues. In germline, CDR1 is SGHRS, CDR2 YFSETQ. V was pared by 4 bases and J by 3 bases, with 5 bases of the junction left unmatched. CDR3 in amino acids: CASSTGQGSTDTQYF. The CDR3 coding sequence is TGCGCCAGCAGCACGGGACAGGGGTCGACAGATACGCAGTATTTT.

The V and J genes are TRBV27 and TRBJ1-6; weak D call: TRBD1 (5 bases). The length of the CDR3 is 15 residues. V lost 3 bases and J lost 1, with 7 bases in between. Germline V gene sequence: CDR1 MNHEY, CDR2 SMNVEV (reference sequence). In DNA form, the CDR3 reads TGTGCCAGCAGTTTTGGGGGGTCCTATAATTCACCCCTCCACTTT. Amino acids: CASSFGGSYNSPLHF.

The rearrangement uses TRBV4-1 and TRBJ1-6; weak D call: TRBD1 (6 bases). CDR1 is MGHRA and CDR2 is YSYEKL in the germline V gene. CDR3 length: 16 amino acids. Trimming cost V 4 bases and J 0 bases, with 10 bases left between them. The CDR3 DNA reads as TGCGCCAGCAGCCGAACAGGGAGCTCCTATAATTCACCCCTCCACTTT. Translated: CASSRTGSSYNSPLHF.

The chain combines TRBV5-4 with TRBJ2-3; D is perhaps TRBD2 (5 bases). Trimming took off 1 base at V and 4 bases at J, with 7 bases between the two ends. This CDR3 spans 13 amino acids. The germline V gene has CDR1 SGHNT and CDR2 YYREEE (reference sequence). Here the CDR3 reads CASSLSSPDTQYF. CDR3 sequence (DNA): TGTGCCAGCAGCTTGTCTAGCCCAGATACGCAGTATTTT.

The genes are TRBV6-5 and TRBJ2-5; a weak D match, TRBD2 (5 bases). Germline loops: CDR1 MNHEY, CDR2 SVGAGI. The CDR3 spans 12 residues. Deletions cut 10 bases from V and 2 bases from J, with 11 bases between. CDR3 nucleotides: TGTGCCATCAAGGGCGGGCAAGAGACCCAGTACTTC. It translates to CAIKGGQETQYF.

The CDR3 nucleotides read TGTGCCAGCACAACCAACCGGCAGGGCGGCCACGAGCAGTACTTC. This gives the protein CASTTNRQGGHEQYF. This chain connects TRBV13 to TRBJ2-7; perhaps TRBD1 as D (5 bases). CDR1 PRHDT and CDR2 FYEKMQ come from the germline V gene (reference sequence). The CDR3 is 15 amino acids. With 7 bases removed from V and 5 bases from J, the gap between germline ends came to 21 bases. The variable domain in full, completed from reference TRBV13 and TRBJ2-7, reads AAGVIQSPRHLIKEKRETATLKCYPIPRHDTVYWYQQGPGQDPQFLISFYEKMQSDKGSIPDRFSAQQFSDYHSELNMSSLELGDSALYFCASTTNRQGGHEQYFGPGTRLTVT.

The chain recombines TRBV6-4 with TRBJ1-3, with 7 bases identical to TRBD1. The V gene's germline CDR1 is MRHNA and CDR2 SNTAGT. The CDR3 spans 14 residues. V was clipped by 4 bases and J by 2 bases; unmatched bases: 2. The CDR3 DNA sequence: TGTGCCAGCAGTGGCGACAGGGCTGGAAACACCATATATTTT. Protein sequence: CASSGDRAGNTIYF.

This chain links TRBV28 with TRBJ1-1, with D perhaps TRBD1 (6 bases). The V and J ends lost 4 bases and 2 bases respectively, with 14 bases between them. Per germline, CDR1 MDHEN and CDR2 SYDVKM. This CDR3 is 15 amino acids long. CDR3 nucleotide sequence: TGTGCCAGCAGTTCCGGACAGCGAACCAACACTGAAGCTTTCTTT. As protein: CASSSGQRTNTEAFF.

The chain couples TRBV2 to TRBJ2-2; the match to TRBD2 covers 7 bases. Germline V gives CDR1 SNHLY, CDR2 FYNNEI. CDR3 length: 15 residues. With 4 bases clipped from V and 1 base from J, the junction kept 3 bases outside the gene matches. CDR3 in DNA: TGTGCCAGCAGTGTCCGGGGGGTGAACACCGGGGAGCTGTTTTTT. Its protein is CASSVRGVNTGELFF.

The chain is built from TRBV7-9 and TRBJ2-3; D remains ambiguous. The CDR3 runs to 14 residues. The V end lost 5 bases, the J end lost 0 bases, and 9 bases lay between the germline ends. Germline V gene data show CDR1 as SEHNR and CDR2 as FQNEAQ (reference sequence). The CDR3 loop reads CASSVSASTDTQYF. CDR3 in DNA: TGTGCCAGCAGCGTAAGCGCTAGCACAGATACGCAGTATTTT. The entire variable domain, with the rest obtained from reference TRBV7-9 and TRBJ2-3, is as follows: DTGVSQNPRHKITKRGQNVTFRCDPISEHNRLYWYRQTLGQGPEFLTYFQNEAQLEKSRLLSDRFSAERPKGSFSTLEIQRTEQGDSAMYLCASSVSASTDTQYFGPGTRLTVL.

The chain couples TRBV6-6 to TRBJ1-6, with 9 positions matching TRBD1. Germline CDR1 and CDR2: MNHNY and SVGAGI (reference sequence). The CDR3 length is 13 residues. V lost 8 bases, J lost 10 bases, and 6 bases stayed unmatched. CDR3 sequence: CASEPGQGSPLHF. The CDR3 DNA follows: TGTGCCAGCGAGCCGGGACAGGGATCACCCCTCCACTTT.

CDR3 nucleotides: TGTGCCAGCAGCCAAGTTCTCTCCGGCAGGTCCTACTCCTACGAGCAGTACTTC. Translating it yields CASSQVLSGRSYSYEQYF. The chain is built from TRBV3-1 (or the pseudogene TRBV3-2) and TRBJ2-7; D not certain. The CDR3 sequence is 18 residues long. The germline V gene has CDR1 LGHDT and CDR2 YNNKEL (reference sequence). V lost 1 base and J lost 0, with 19 bases in between.

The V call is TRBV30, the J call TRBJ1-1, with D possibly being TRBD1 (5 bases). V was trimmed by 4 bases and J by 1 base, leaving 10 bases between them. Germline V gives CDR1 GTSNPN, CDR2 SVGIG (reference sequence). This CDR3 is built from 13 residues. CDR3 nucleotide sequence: TGTGCCTGGACAAAAGACAGGAACACTGAAGCTTTCTTT. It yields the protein CAWTKDRNTEAFF.

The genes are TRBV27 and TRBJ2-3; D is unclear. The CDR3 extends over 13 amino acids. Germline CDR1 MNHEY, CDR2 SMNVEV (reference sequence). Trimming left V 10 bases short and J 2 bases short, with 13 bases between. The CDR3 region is CATVSGNTDTQYF. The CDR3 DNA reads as TGTGCCACCGTGTCAGGAAACACAGATACGCAGTATTTT.

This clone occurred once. The CDR3 sequence is CASSPWTSTDTQYF. The CDR3, as DNA: TGTGCCAGCAGCCCTTGGACTAGCACAGATACGCAGTATTTT. The chain couples TRBV7-9 to TRBJ2-3, with D perhaps matching TRBD2 (5 bases). The V gene's germline CDR1 is SEHNR and CDR2 FQNEAQ (reference sequence). V lost 5 bases, J lost 0 bases, and 9 bases lay in between. The CDR3 spans 14 residues. Supplemented by reference TRBV7-9 and TRBJ2-3, the full variable domain reads DTGVSQNPRHKITKRGQNVTFRCDPISEHNRLYWYRQTLGQGPEFLTYFQNEAQLEKSRLLSDRFSAERPKGSFSTLEIQRTEQGDSAMYLCASSPWTSTDTQYFGPGTRLTVL.

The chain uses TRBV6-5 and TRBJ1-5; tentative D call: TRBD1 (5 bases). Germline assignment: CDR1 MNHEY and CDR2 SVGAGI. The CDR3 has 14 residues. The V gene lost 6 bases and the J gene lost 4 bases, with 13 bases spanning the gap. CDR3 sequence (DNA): TGTGCCAGCAGACAGTGGGGCCTAAATCAGCCCCAGCATTTT. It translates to CASRQWGLNQPQHF.

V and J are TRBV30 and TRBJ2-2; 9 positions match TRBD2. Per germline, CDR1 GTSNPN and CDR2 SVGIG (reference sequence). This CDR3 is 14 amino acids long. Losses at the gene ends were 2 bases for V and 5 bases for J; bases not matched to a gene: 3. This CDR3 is CAWSLAGKTGELFF. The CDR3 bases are TGTGCCTGGAGTCTAGCGGGAAAGACCGGGGAGCTGTTTTTT.

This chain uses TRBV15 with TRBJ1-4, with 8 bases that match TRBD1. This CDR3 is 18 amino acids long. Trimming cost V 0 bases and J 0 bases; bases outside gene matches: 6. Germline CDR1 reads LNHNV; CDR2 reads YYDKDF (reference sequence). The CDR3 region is CATSRDGTGASTNEKLFF. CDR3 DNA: TGTGCCACCAGCAGAGATGGGACAGGAGCTTCAACTAATGAAAAACTGTTTTTT.

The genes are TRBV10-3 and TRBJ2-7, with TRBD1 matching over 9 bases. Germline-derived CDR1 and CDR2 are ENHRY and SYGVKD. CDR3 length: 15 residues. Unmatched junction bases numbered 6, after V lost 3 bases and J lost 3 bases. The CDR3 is CAISDPGTGRYEQYF. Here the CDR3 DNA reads TGTGCCATCAGTGACCCCGGGACAGGGCGCTACGAGCAGTACTTC.

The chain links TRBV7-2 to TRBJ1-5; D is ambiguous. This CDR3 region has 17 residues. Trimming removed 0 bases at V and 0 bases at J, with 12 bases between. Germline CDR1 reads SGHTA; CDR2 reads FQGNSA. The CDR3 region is CASSLASTLYSNQPQHF. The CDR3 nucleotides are TGTGCCAGCAGCTTAGCTTCCACTCTATATAGCAATCAGCCCCAGCATTTT.